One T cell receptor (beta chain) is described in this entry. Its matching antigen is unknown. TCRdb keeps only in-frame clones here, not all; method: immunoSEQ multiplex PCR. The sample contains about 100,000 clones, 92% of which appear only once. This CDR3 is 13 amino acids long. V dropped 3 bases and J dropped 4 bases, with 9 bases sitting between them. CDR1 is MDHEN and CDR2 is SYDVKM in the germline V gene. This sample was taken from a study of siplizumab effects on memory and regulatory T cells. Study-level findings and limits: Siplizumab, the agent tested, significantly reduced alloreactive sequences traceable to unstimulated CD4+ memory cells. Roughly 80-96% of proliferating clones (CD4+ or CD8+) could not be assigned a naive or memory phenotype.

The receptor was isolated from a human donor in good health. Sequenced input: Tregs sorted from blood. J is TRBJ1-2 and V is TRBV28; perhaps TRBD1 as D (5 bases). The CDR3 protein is CASSFMRGYGYTF. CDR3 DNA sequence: TGTGCCAGCAGTTTTATGAGGGGCTATGGCTACACCTTC.